Below, 21 T cell receptor beta chains from the same sample are listed, as sequenced in a study of T cell responses to AZD1222 COVID-19 vaccine. Repertoires were generated with immunoSEQ multiplex PCR, while TCRdb's copy carries only in-frame clones and drops some. This sample has fewer than 90,000 clones, with about 86% found just once. The material was peripheral blood, obtained 28 days after the second AZD1222 dose. The receptors stem from an adult who received the AZD1222 COVID-19 vaccine.

V gene TRBV29-1 combines with J gene TRBJ2-1; D might be TRBD1 (6 bases). Germline values: CDR1 SQVTM, CDR2 ANQGSEA. The CDR3 is 15 residues long. V was shortened by 3 bases and J by 2 bases, with 14 bases between the two germline ends. CDR3 region: CSVELWDTTYNEQFF. CDR3 nucleotide sequence: TGCAGCGTTGAGTTGTGGGACACCACCTACAATGAGCAGTTCTTC.

V and J are TRBV6-5 and TRBJ1-5; a possible D gene is TRBD1 (5 bases). The V gene's germline CDR1 is MNHEY and CDR2 SVGAGI. This CDR3 has 15 residues. V was cut by 2 bases and J by 5 bases, with 13 bases left in between. DNA for the CDR3: TGTGCCAGCAGTTACACGACGACAGCAGATCAGCCCCAGCATTTT. Its translation is CASSYTTTADQPQHF.

The rearrangement uses TRBV19 and TRBJ1-1; D remains ambiguous. CDR3 length: 14 residues. V was clipped by 7 bases and J by 3 bases, with 15 bases between them. Per germline, CDR1 LNHDA and CDR2 SQIVND (reference sequence). The CDR3 sequence is CASTKNGEDTEAFF. CDR3 nucleotides: TGTGCCAGTACTAAGAACGGGGAGGACACTGAAGCTTTCTTT.

The chain links TRBV2 to TRBJ2-6; 7 bases map to TRBD1. After removal of 4 bases from V and 0 bases from J, the junction contained 6 bases not matched to a gene. The CDR3 runs 17 residues. The V gene's germline CDR1 is SNHLY and CDR2 FYNNEI. The CDR3 DNA follows: TGTGCCAGCAGTGGGACAGGACCGTACTCTGGGGCCAACGTCCTGACTTTC. Protein sequence: CASSGTGPYSGANVLTF.

The chain is built from TRBV3-1 (or the pseudogene TRBV3-2) and TRBJ2-3; D is unclear. Germline loops: CDR1 LGHDT, CDR2 YNNKEL (reference sequence). Trimming took 4 bases from V and 2 from J, leaving 7 bases between them. The CDR3 totals 13 residues. In nucleotides, the CDR3 is TGTGCCAGCAGCCTTACAGTCACAGATACGCAGTATTTT. Its translation is CASSLTVTDTQYF.

This chain links TRBV19 with TRBJ1-5, with a tentative D call TRBD1 (6 bases). The CDR3 length is 15 residues. Germline V gene data show CDR1 as LNHDA and CDR2 as SQIVND (reference sequence). V lost 1 base and J lost 1, with 8 bases in between. The CDR3 loop reads CASSIGRGSNQPQHF. CDR3 in DNA: TGTGCCAGTAGTATAGGTAGGGGGAGCAATCAGCCCCAGCATTTT.

This chain uses TRBV6-1 with TRBJ1-5, with a weak D call TRBD1 (6 bases). Trimming removed 1 base at V and 2 bases at J, with 12 bases between. The CDR3 sequence is 16 residues long. Germline CDR1 reads MNHNS; CDR2 reads SASEGT. The CDR3 nucleotides are TGTGCCAGCAGTGAAGGACTGACAGGACGCAATCAGCCCCAGCATTTT. This codes for CASSEGLTGRNQPQHF.

The chain employs TRBV7-2 and TRBJ2-3, with 8 bases that match TRBD2. V lost 1 base and J lost 5; bases outside the gene matches: 11. CDR1 is SGHTA and CDR2 is FQGNSA in the germline V gene. This CDR3 is built from 17 residues. The CDR3 is CASSLVAGGAGRDTQYF. The CDR3 nucleotides are TGTGCCAGCAGCTTAGTAGCCGGGGGGGCGGGGCGAGATACGCAGTATTTT.

This clone was seen more than once but under ten times. V gene TRBV28 combines with J gene TRBJ2-7; 7 nucleotides agree with TRBD2. CDR1 and CDR2 (germline): MDHEN, SYDVKM. With 5 bases clipped from V and 6 bases from J, the junction kept 13 bases outside the gene matches. The CDR3 runs to 15 residues. The CDR3 here is CASSPGGGDRREQYF. In DNA form, the CDR3 reads TGTGCCAGCAGTCCAGGTGGGGGGGATCGTCGCGAGCAGTACTTC.

This clone was observed once. This chain uses TRBV5-1 with TRBJ1-4; 9 nucleotides align to TRBD1. Germline CDR1 and CDR2: SGHRS and YFSETQ. With V trimmed by 4 bases and J by 7 bases, 5 bases remained unmatched. The CDR3 is 14 residues long. CDR3 protein: CASSADRGSEKLFF. The CDR3 region has the DNA TGCGCCAGCAGCGCGGACAGGGGCAGTGAAAAACTGTTTTTT.

In its sample, this clone was seen once. This sequence joins TRBV4-3 and TRBJ2-7; tentative D call: TRBD1 (6 bases). V was pared by 4 bases and J by 2 bases, with 12 bases between. CDR1 and CDR2 (germline): LGHNA, YSLEER. CDR3 length: 14 residues. In DNA form, the CDR3 reads TGCGCCAGCAGCCGGACCAAGGGGGCCTACGAGCAGTACTTC. Translated, it gives CASSRTKGAYEQYF.

The chain joins TRBV7-2 to TRBJ2-5; 8 positions match TRBD1. CDR1 and CDR2 from the germline V gene are SGHTA and FQGNSA. CDR3 size: 20 residues. Unmatched junction bases numbered 20, after V lost 0 bases and J lost 5 bases. This CDR3 is CASSLAPNRVGHYRGETQYF. DNA of the CDR3: TGTGCCAGCAGCTTAGCGCCGAACAGGGTCGGCCATTACAGGGGGGAGACCCAGTACTTC.

J is TRBJ1-4 and V is TRBV7-9; D unresolved. Trimming shortened V by 5 bases and J by 8 bases, and 15 bases separated the two germline ends. There are 14 residues in the CDR3. The germline gives CDR1 SEHNR, CDR2 FQNEAQ (reference sequence). This CDR3 reads CASSRTWSEEKLFF. For the CDR3, the DNA is TGTGCCAGCAGCCGAACCTGGAGCGAAGAAAAACTGTTTTTT.

V usage is TRBV5-6 and J usage is TRBJ2-7, with D unclear. The CDR3 extends over 15 amino acids. Germline V CDR1 and CDR2: SGHDT, YYEEEE. V lost 6 bases to trimming and J lost 0 bases, with 16 bases between them. CDR3 coding DNA: TGTGCCAGCAACCCGAATTGGCTGAGCTCCTACGAGCAGTACTTC. It specifies CASNPNWLSSYEQYF.

CDR3 protein: CASSLRASGVNSYEQYF. As DNA, the CDR3 is TGTGCCAGCAGCTTACGGGCTAGCGGGGTAAACTCCTACGAGCAGTACTTC. The J gene is TRBJ2-7, the V gene TRBV11-2; 9 bases are shared with TRBD2. Trimming cost V 2 bases and J 0 bases; bases outside gene matches: 8. The CDR3 runs 17 residues. Germline CDR1 is SGHAT and CDR2 is FQNNGV.

The chain couples TRBV5-5 to TRBJ2-7; 9 bases agree with TRBD1. The V gene's germline CDR1 is SGHKS and CDR2 YYEKEE (reference sequence). V was clipped by 4 bases and J by 4 bases; unmatched bases: 9. The CDR3 is 15 residues long. The CDR3 spells CASSAQGTGWYEQYF. CDR3 DNA: TGTGCCAGCAGCGCCCAAGGGACAGGGTGGTACGAGCAGTACTTC. Full variable domain (remainder filled in from reference TRBV5-5 and TRBJ2-7): DAGVTQSPTHLIKTRGQQVTLRCSPISGHKSVSWYQQVLGQGPQFIFQYYEKEERGRGNFPDRFSARQFPNYSSELNVNALLLGDSALYLCASSAQGTGWYEQYFGPGTRLTVT.

The chain recombines TRBV28 with TRBJ1-2; D is ambiguous. In germline, CDR1 is MDHEN, CDR2 SYDVKM. Trimming left V 6 bases short and J 2 bases short, with 16 bases between. CDR3 length: 15 residues. The CDR3 protein is CASSAPRGPNYGYTF. DNA for the CDR3: TGTGCCAGCAGCGCCCCCCGTGGACCGAACTATGGCTACACCTTC.

This chain links TRBV7-9 with TRBJ2-5; 7 nucleotides align to TRBD1. Trimming removed 5 bases from V and 5 bases from J; junction bases left unmatched: 5. This CDR3 region has 13 residues. Germline-derived CDR1 and CDR2 are SEHNR and FQNEAQ (reference sequence). The DNA of the CDR3 is TGTGCCAGCAGCGTGACAGGGTTTGAGACCCAGTACTTC. Translation gives CASSVTGFETQYF.

The chain carries TRBV6-5 and TRBJ2-7; TRBD2 is a possible D gene (5 bases). Germline V CDR1 and CDR2: MNHEY, SVGAGI. The length of the CDR3 is 14 residues. Trimming stripped 8 bases from V and 6 bases from J, with 20 bases between. This chain's CDR3 is CASVRETVEGEQYF. CDR3 coding DNA: TGTGCCAGCGTGAGGGAGACGGTCGAGGGCGAGCAGTACTTC.

The V call is TRBV7-3, the J call TRBJ2-3; a possible D gene is TRBD2 (6 bases). Trimming left V 4 bases short and J 8 bases short, with 13 bases between. The CDR3 length is 13 residues. The V gene's germline CDR1 is SGHTA and CDR2 FQGTGA. DNA of the CDR3: TGTGCCAGCAGCTCGGGACTGCCCGGTACGCAGTATTTT. Amino acid sequence: CASSSGLPGTQYF.

The chain carries TRBV18 and TRBJ2-6; D is unclear. Germline lookup yields CDR1 KGHSH and CDR2 LQKENI. V lost 5 bases and J lost 0, with 8 bases in between. This CDR3 contains 15 residues. DNA of the CDR3: TGTGCCAGCTCAGCGGACGGCTCTGGGGCCAACGTCCTGACTTTC. Translating gives CASSADGSGANVLTF.